Below, 11 T cell receptor beta chains from the same sample are listed, as sequenced in a study of radiotherapy plus CTLA-4 blockade in lung cancer. Here immunoSEQ multiplex PCR was the method, and the copy in TCRdb shows in-frame clones only, minus some. There are about 50,000 clones in the sample; around 73% occur only once, and 3.5% lies in the top ten. The input for sequencing was peripheral blood, taken from a patient treated with radiotherapy plus ipilimumab. Receptors were obtained from a human donor with non-small cell lung cancer who had a complete response to radiotherapy plus ipilimumab.

The chain has TRBV15 and TRBJ2-7; weak D call: TRBD2 (6 bases). Trimming pared 0 bases from V and 5 bases from J, leaving 11 bases between. The CDR3 is 14 residues long. Germline V gives CDR1 LNHNV, CDR2 YYDKDF (reference sequence). The CDR3 sequence is CATSRDRGGHEQYF. CDR3 DNA sequence: TGTGCCACCAGCAGAGATAGGGGAGGCCACGAGCAGTACTTC.

The chain joins TRBV18 to TRBJ2-7; D remains unclear. This CDR3 contains 13 residues. The germline V gene encodes CDR1 KGHSH and CDR2 LQKENI. V shed 5 bases and J shed 1 base, with 9 bases lying between them. The chain's CDR3 is CASSFGPSYEQYF. CDR3 in DNA: TGTGCCAGCTCATTTGGGCCTTCCTACGAGCAGTACTTC.

This clone occurred a few times. The chain links TRBV18 to TRBJ1-1, with 8 bases fitting TRBD1. V lost 4 bases and J lost 4; bases outside the gene matches: 8. CDR3 length: 15 residues. Looked up from germline, CDR1 is KGHSH and CDR2 is LQKENI. The CDR3 DNA is TGTGCCAGCTCACTCAACTATGGACAGGGCACTGAAGCTTTCTTT. It yields the protein CASSLNYGQGTEAFF.

The gene calls are TRBV27 and TRBJ2-5, with D uncertain. V was pared by 0 bases and J by 7 bases, with 6 bases between. This CDR3 spans 12 amino acids. Germline V gene lookup returns CDR1 MNHEY and CDR2 SMNVEV (reference sequence). CDR3 protein: CASSLSTGTQYF. The CDR3 nucleotides are TGTGCCAGCAGTTTATCTACCGGGACCCAGTACTTC.

The J gene is TRBJ1-4, the V gene TRBV6-6; 7 bases are shared with TRBD1. After removal of 5 bases from V and 5 bases from J, the junction contained 5 bases not matched to a gene. Germline V gene sequence: CDR1 MNHNY, CDR2 SVGAGI (reference sequence). This CDR3 region has 14 residues. CDR3 amino acids: CASSKTGLNEKLFF. DNA of the CDR3: TGTGCCAGCAGTAAGACAGGGTTGAATGAAAAACTGTTTTTT.

The V and J genes are TRBV19 and TRBJ1-5; D unclear. The CDR3 totals 15 residues. From germline, CDR1 is LNHDA and CDR2 SQIVND (reference sequence). Trimming left V 7 bases short and J 4 bases short, with 17 bases between. This CDR3 reads CASTSQRVSNQPQHF. The CDR3 nucleotides are TGTGCCAGTACCTCTCAGCGAGTGAGTAATCAGCCCCAGCATTTT.

V gene TRBV27 combines with J gene TRBJ2-2, with 7 bases fitting TRBD1. J was trimmed by 4 bases and V by 5 bases; bases with no gene match: 7. The CDR3 loop spans 15 amino acids. Germline V CDR1 and CDR2: MNHEY, SMNVEV (reference sequence). CDR3 amino acids: CASSPRQGTTGELFF. The DNA for the CDR3 is TGTGCCAGCAGTCCCCGACAGGGCACCACCGGGGAGCTGTTTTTT.

The rearrangement joins TRBV29-1 to TRBJ1-3, with D maybe TRBD1 (5 bases). V was trimmed by 6 bases and J by 1 base, leaving 16 bases between them. The CDR3 is made up of 15 amino acids. Germline assignment: CDR1 SQVTM and CDR2 ANQGSEA. CDR3 sequence reads: CSVIGGNYSGNTIYF. The CDR3 nucleotides read TGCAGCGTAATTGGGGGGAATTATTCTGGAAACACCATATATTTT.

The V call is TRBV6-5, the J call TRBJ1-2; tentative D call: TRBD1 (5 bases). The CDR3 sequence is 12 residues long. V gave up 6 bases and J gave up 7 bases, with 12 bases separating them. CDR1 is MNHEY and CDR2 is SVGAGI in the germline V gene. The CDR3 sequence: CASSVGVGGYTF. Written as DNA, the CDR3 is TGTGCCAGCAGCGTAGGGGTTGGTGGCTACACCTTC.

This sequence joins TRBV9 and TRBJ1-5; D call uncertain. V was shortened by 0 bases and J by 7 bases, with 14 bases between the two germline ends. Germline-derived CDR1 and CDR2 are SGDLS and YYNGEE. This CDR3 region has 15 residues. CDR3 residues: CASSVGAAGSQPQHF. The DNA for the CDR3 is TGTGCCAGCAGCGTAGGGGCGGCGGGGTCCCAGCCCCAGCATTTT.

The CDR3 nucleotides are TGTGCCAGCTCACCAATTCCGCCGGCCGGGGATTCACCCCTCCACTTT. Translating it yields CASSPIPPAGDSPLHF. J is TRBJ1-6 and V is TRBV18, with D hard to call. Trimming shortened V by 2 bases and J by 8 bases, and 16 bases separated the two germline ends. The germline V gene has CDR1 KGHSH and CDR2 LQKENI. The CDR3 extends over 16 amino acids.